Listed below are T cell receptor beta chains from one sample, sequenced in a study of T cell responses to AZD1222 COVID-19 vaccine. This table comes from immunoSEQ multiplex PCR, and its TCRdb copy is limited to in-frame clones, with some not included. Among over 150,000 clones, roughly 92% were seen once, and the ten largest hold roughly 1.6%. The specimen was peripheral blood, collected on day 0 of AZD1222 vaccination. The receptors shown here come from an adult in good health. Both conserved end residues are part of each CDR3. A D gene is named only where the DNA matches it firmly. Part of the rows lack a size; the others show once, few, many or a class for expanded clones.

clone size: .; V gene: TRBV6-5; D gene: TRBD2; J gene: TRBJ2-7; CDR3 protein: CGVGREGNYEQYF; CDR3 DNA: TGTGGCGTGGGGCGGGAGGGCAACTACGAGCAGTACTTC
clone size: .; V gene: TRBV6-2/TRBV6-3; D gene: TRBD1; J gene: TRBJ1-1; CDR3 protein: CASSWNRGRRNTEAFF; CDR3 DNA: TGTGCCAGCAGTTGGAATAGGGGGCGCCGGAACACTGAAGCTTTCTTT
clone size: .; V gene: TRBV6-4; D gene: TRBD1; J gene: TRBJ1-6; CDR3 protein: CASSRQGQNSPLHF; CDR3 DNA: TGTGCCAGCAGTCGACAGGGCCAGAATTCACCCCTCCACTTT
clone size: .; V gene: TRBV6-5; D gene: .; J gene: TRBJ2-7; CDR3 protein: CASSWVKGDMYEQYF; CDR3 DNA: TGTGCCAGCAGTTGGGTGAAGGGGGATATGTACGAGCAGTACTTC
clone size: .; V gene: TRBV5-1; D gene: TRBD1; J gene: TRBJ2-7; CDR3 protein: CASSFRDRASYEQYF; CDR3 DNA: TGCGCCAGCAGCTTCCGGGACAGGGCCTCCTACGAGCAGTACTTC
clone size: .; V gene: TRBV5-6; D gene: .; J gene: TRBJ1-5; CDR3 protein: CASSFFILSTDNQPQHF; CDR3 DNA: TGTGCCAGCAGCTTTTTCATACTATCGACGGACAATCAGCCCCAGCATTTT
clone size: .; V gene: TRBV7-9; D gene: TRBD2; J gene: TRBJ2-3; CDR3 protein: CASPTSGSTDTQYF; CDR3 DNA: TGTGCCAGCCCTACTAGCGGGAGCACAGATACGCAGTATTTT
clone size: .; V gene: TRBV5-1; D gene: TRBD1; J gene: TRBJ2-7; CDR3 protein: CASRGTEPYEQYF; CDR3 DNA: TGCGCCAGCAGAGGGACAGAACCCTACGAGCAGTACTTC
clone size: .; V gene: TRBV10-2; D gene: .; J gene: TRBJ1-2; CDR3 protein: CASKRGDSYEGGYGYTF; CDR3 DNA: TGCGCCAGCAAGAGAGGGGACTCTTATGAAGGGGGCTATGGCTACACCTTC
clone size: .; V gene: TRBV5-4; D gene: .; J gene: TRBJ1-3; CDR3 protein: CASSLDRLPGNTIYF; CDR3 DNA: TGTGCCAGCAGCTTGGACAGATTACCTGGAAACACCATATATTTT
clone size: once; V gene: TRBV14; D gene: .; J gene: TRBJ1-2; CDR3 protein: CASSPDPITYGYTF; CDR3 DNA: TGTGCCAGCAGCCCGGACCCTATCACCTATGGCTACACCTTC
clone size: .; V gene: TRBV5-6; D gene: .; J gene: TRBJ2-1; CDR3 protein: CASSLLWRGPYNEQFF; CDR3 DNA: TGTGCCAGCAGCCTTCTTTGGAGGGGCCCCTACAATGAGCAGTTCTTC
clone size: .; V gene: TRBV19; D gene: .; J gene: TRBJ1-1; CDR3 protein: CASRAGVVEAFF; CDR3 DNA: TGTGCCAGTAGGGCAGGGGTAGTGGAAGCTTTCTTT
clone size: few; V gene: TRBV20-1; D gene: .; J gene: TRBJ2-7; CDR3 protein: CSASKPRAYEQYF; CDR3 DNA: TGCAGTGCTAGTAAGCCTCGCGCCTACGAGCAGTACTTC